The 5 T cell receptor beta chains reported below all come from one sample, sequenced in a study of regulatory T cells in long-lasting Graves disease. Sequencing libraries for TCR beta were prepared with iRepertoire HTBI primers and Arm-PCR of CDR3 regions. TCRdb re-called the multiplex PCR reads with MiXCR, one entry per CDR3 protein. This table has around 450,000 distinct CDR3 sequences, roughly 15% appearing once. As for time point: newly diagnosed GD, antithyroid drugs for less than 3 months. PBMC RNA served as the TCR library source. Separately, the same data were catalogued under a study of T cells in Graves' hyperthyroidism and ophthalmopathy.

Sequenced material: peripheral blood mononuclear cells (PBMCs), taken at new diagnosis, from a patient treated with antithyroid drugs. The receptors here all came from a man aged 40-50 years with Graves disease.

This clonotype has at least ten counts. The genes are TRBV7-6 and TRBJ1-1; a possible D gene is TRBD1 (6 bases). The CDR3 is made up of 14 amino acids. The germline V and J ends were trimmed by 5 bases and 1 base, with 11 bases remaining between them. CDR1 and CDR2 from the germline V gene are SGHVS and FNYEAQ. The CDR3 DNA is TGTGCCAGCAGCCTTCAGGGGTCGAACACTGAAGCTTTCTTT. It is translated as CASSLQGSNTEAFF.

This clonotype was detected ten times or more. This sequence joins TRBV24-1 and TRBJ2-1; 8 bases match TRBD1. The CDR3 is 16 amino acids. Trimming took 0 bases from V and 6 from J; bases not matched to a gene: 6. Per germline, CDR1 KGHDR and CDR2 SFDVKD. The DNA of the CDR3 is TGTGCCACCAGTGATTTGCGGACAGGGCCCTCCAATGAGCAGTTCTTC. Its translation: CATSDLRTGPSNEQFF.

This clonotype was counted ten times or more. The genes are TRBV6-5 and TRBJ2-2; 10 bases agree with TRBD2. Germline trimming cut 2 bases from V and 3 bases from J; bases unmatched to any gene: 6. Germline CDR1 reads MNHEY; CDR2 reads SVGAGI. The CDR3 extends over 17 amino acids. The DNA of the CDR3 is TGTGCCAGCAGTTACCCGGGACTAGCGATGTACACCGGGGAGCTGTTTTTT. Protein product: CASSYPGLAMYTGELFF.

The chain employs TRBV6-1 and TRBJ2-6, with D maybe TRBD1 (6 bases). The CDR3 contains 16 residues. The V gene lost 7 bases and the J gene lost 0 bases, with 13 bases spanning the gap. Per the germline V gene, CDR1 is MNHNS and CDR2 is SASEGT. The CDR3 spells CASTFRGSSGANVLTF. CDR3 in DNA: TGTGCCAGCACTTTTAGGGGGAGCTCTGGGGCCAACGTCCTGACTTTC.

Concerning this clonotype itself: A much more abundant neighbour one base away suggests this may be a read error. The rearrangement links TRBV20-1 to TRBJ2-1; D possibly corresponds to TRBD1 (6 bases). V lost 0 bases to trimming and J lost 7 bases, with 13 bases between them. Germline V CDR1 and CDR2: DFQATT, SNEGSKA (reference sequence). The CDR3 consists of 14 residues. The CDR3 loop is CSAREQGKRNEQFF. DNA for the CDR3: TGCAGTGCTAGAGAGCAGGGGAAGCGGAATGAGCAGTTCTTC.